This TCR beta chain was profiled in a study of blood T cell repertoires in COVID-19. Background on the study: Samples representing acute and convalescent COVID-19 were sourced from the United States, Italy and Spain. Sample material is recorded as cDNA or gDNA derived from T cells, B-cell-depleted T cells, or PBMCs.

Using immunoSEQ multiplex PCR, the repertoire was profiled, and TCRdb retains in-frame clones only, with some absent. This repertoire shows 150,000 to 200,000 clones, about 85% found once; its top ten account for 20% to 25%. The V gene's germline CDR1 is MGHRA and CDR2 YSYEKL. V shed 2 bases and J shed 1 base, with 17 bases lying between them. This CDR3 region has 17 residues. The TCR originated in a man aged 60 to 75 with active or convalescent COVID-19. The specimen was peripheral blood. The chain uses TRBV4-1 and TRBJ2-5; D is perhaps TRBD2 (7 bases). The chain's CDR3 is CASSQSGGRHPQETQYF. For the CDR3, the DNA is TGCGCCAGCAGCCAATCGGGGGGCCGTCATCCCCAAGAGACCCAGTACTTC.